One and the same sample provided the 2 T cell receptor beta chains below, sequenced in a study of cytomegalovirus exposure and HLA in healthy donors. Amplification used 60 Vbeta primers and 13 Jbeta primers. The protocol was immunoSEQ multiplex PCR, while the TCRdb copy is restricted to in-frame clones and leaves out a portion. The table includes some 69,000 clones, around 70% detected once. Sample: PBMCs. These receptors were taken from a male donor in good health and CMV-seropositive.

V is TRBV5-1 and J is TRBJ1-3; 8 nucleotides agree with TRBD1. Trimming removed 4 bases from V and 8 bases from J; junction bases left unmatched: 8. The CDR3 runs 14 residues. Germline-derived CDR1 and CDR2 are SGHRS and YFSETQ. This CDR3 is CASSPRGRGDTIYF. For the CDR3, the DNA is TGCGCCAGCAGCCCCAGGGGGCGCGGGGACACCATATATTTT.

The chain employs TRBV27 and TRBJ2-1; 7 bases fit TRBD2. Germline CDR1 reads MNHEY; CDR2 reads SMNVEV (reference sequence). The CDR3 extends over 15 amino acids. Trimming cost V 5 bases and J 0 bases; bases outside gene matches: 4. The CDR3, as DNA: TGTGCCAGCAGTCTGACTAGCTACTCCTACAATGAGCAGTTCTTC. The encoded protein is CASSLTSYSYNEQFF.